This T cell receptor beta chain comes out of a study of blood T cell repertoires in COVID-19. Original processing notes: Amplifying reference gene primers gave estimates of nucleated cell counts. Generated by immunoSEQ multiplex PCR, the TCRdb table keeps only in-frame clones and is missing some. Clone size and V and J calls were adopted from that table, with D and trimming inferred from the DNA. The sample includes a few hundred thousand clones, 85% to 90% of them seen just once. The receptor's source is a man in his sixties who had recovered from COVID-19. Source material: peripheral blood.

DNA of the CDR3: TGCAGTGCTAGAGCCACAGGTGAAGCTTTCTTT. Translation: CSARATGEAFF. The V gene is TRBV20-1, the J gene TRBJ1-1; a possible D gene is TRBD1 (5 bases). V was clipped by 1 base and J by 7 bases, with 7 bases between them. There are 11 residues in the CDR3. Germline V lookup: CDR1 DFQATT, CDR2 SNEGSKA (reference sequence).